This T cell receptor beta chain was obtained from a study of response to subunit inactivated influenza vaccine. TCRdb passed the RT-PCR reads through MiXCR, listing each CDR3 protein once. This table holds hundreds of thousands of distinct CDR3 sequences, around 14% found once. Per germline, CDR1 SGHTA and CDR2 FQGNSA. CDR3 length: 14 residues. V lost 5 bases, J lost 6 bases, and 17 bases lay in between. Overall study findings and caveats: Each seasonal influenza vaccination recruits few new T cells, the authors suggested.

Notes on this clonotype: Its antigen is not identified.

This receptor was identified in a man in his forties or fifties who received an inactivated influenza vaccine. The sample here was PBMCs from blood, taken about 13 days after vaccination. The chain employs TRBV7-2 and TRBJ2-7; D remains unclear. CDR3: CASSLNARLLEQYF. In DNA form, the CDR3 reads TGTGCCAGCAGCCTAAATGCCAGACTCCTCGAGCAGTACTTC.